This is a list of T cell receptor beta chains from one sample in a study of cytomegalovirus exposure and HLA in healthy donors. The protocol was immunoSEQ multiplex PCR, while the TCRdb copy is restricted to in-frame clones and leaves out a portion. The sample has around 300,000 clones, roughly two thirds seen once. Input material: PBMCs. The receptors were sampled from a female donor in good health and CMV-seronegative. The CDR3 runs from the conserved cysteine through the conserved F or W. The D gene is left open where the match is weak. Clone size is stated in some rows and not others, as once, few, many or a class when expanded.

j_call | clone_size | v_call | d_call | cdr3_nt | cdr3_aa
TRBJ2-2 | - | TRBV5-1 | TRBD2 | TGCGCCAGCAGCTTGAGACTACTAGCGGAAAACACCGGGGAGCTGTTTTTT | CASSLRLLAENTGELFF
TRBJ2-2 | few | TRBV19 | TRBD1 | TGTGCCGCCTGGGACAGGGCGGGGGCCGGGGAGCTGTTTTTT | CAAWDRAGAGELFF
TRBJ1-5 | - | TRBV6-1 | - | TGTGCCAGCAAGGAGGGGAGTAGCAATCAGCCCCAGCATTTT | CASKEGSSNQPQHF
TRBJ2-1 | - | TRBV5-4 | TRBD2 | TGTGCCAGCAGCTTGGTGTTGCTAGCGGGAGGGAACAATGAGCAGTTCTTC | CASSLVLLAGGNNEQFF
TRBJ2-1 | - | TRBV15 | TRBD2 | TGTGCCACCAGCAGGGAAGCGGGAGGGTCCTACAATGAGCAGTTCTTC | CATSREAGGSYNEQFF
TRBJ2-5 | - | TRBV5-1 | - | TGCGCCAGCAGCTTGTCTAGCCAGCTTCAGACCCAGTACTTC | CASSLSSQLQTQYF
TRBJ2-2 | few | TRBV7-2 | - | TGTGCCAGCAGCCTACGACAGACCACCGGGGAGCTGTTTTTT | CASSLRQTTGELFF
TRBJ2-7 | - | TRBV18 | TRBD1 | TGTGCCAGCTCATTGACCCTGACAGGGAGTTCCTACGAGCAGTACTTC | CASSLTLTGSSYEQYF
TRBJ2-7 | - | TRBV29-1 | - | TGCAGCGCGGAGGACGACGGTACCGAGCAGTACTTC | CSAEDDGTEQYF
TRBJ2-7 | few | TRBV4-1 | - | TGCGCCAGCAGCTACGACAGAACCTACGAGCAGTACTTC | CASSYDRTYEQYF
TRBJ1-1 | - | TRBV5-1 | - | TGCGCCAGCAGAGACAACCCGAACACTGAAGCTTTCTTT | CASRDNPNTEAFF
TRBJ2-3 | - | TRBV27 | - | TGTGCCAGCAGTTCCGGCACAGATACGCAGTATTTT | CASSSGTDTQYF
TRBJ1-2 | once | TRBV11-2 | - | TGTGCCAGCAGCGAGAGGGTCTATGGCTACACCTTC | CASSERVYGYTF
TRBJ2-1 | - | TRBV2 | TRBD2 | TGTGCCAGCAAAAGACTAGCGGGAGATATCTCCTACAATGAGCAGTTCTTC | CASKRLAGDISYNEQFF
TRBJ2-7 | - | TRBV4-1 | TRBD2 | TGCGCCAGCAGCCAGTTTGTTCCGGGAGGGAATTACGAGCAGTACTTC | CASSQFVPGGNYEQYF
TRBJ1-6 | - | TRBV5-6 | - | TGTGCCAGCAGCTTGGTACAGGGCGGACCACCCCTCCACTTT | CASSLVQGGPPLHF
TRBJ1-2 | - | TRBV7-2 | - | TGTGCCAGCAGCCAGCGGACAGACACCTATGGCTACACCTTC | CASSQRTDTYGYTF
TRBJ2-7 | - | TRBV5-4 | - | TGTGCCAGCAGCGCGGTGGACGCGATACTAGACGAGCAGTACTTC | CASSAVDAILDEQYF
TRBJ2-7 | - | TRBV5-1 | - | TGCGCCAGCAGCTTCCGCGGGGACGGATTCTCCTACGAGCAGTACTTC | CASSFRGDGFSYEQYF
TRBJ1-1 | - | TRBV27 | - | TGTGCCAGCAGTTCCAACAGGATGAACACTGAAGCTTTCTTT | CASSSNRMNTEAFF
TRBJ2-2 | - | TRBV21-1 | - | TGTGCCAGCACAGACGGGGAGCTGTTTTTT | CASTDGELFF
TRBJ1-2 | - | TRBV7-9 | - | TGTTCCAGCAGCCCAACTAACTATGGCTACACCTTC | CSSSPTNYGYTF
TRBJ2-3 | - | TRBV2 | - | TGTGCCAGCCAAGCAAGCCTGCTAGCAGATACGCAGTATTTT | CASQASLLADTQYF
TRBJ2-5 | - | TRBV5-1 | TRBD1 | TGCGCCAGCAGCTCGGACAGGGAGACCCAGTACTTC | CASSSDRETQYF
TRBJ1-2 | - | TRBV7-9 | TRBD1 | TGTTCCAGCAGCCTTCCGGTCAGGGGGCCTGGCTACACCTTC | CSSSLPVRGPGYTF
TRBJ1-4 | - | TRBV19 | TRBD1 | TGTGCCAGTAGTATAGGCGGGACAGATAATGAAAAACTGTTTTTT | CASSIGGTDNEKLFF
TRBJ1-2 | once | TRBV27 | - | TGTGCCAGCAGTCCCCCTGACACCAGTGGCTACACCTTC | CASSPPDTSGYTF
TRBJ1-4 | few | TRBV9 | TRBD1 | TGTGCCAGCAGCGAAAAGGGGGCCACTAATGAAAAACTGTTTTTT | CASSEKGATNEKLFF
TRBJ2-5 | once | TRBV7-9 | TRBD2 | TGTGCCAGCAGCTTAGGGTGGGCGACTAGCGGGACAGCCCAGTACTTC | CASSLGWATSGTAQYF
TRBJ2-7 | once | TRBV27 | TRBD1 | TGTGCCAGCAGTCCGGGACAGGGGTACTACGAGCAGTACTTC | CASSPGQGYYEQYF
TRBJ1-2 | once | TRBV7-9 | - | TGTGCCAGCAGCCTCGAGGGGGATGGCTACACCTTC | CASSLEGDGYTF
TRBJ1-6 | - | TRBV30 | - | TGTGCCTGGAGCCCGGGGGGTGGTTCACCCCTCCACTTT | CAWSPGGGSPLHF
TRBJ2-1 | few | TRBV4-1 | TRBD1 | TGCGCCAGCAGCCATTGGGACAGGGTGAACAATGAGCAGTTCTTC | CASSHWDRVNNEQFF
TRBJ2-7 | few | TRBV30 | - | TGTGCCTGGAGTGTTAGTCGCGAGCAGTACTTC | CAWSVSREQYF
TRBJ2-7 | - | TRBV7-9 | - | TGTGCCAGCAGCTACGAGCGGCGACGTTACGAGCAGTACTTC | CASSYERRRYEQYF
TRBJ2-2 | few | TRBV7-8 | - | TGTGCCAGCAGCAACACCCATTTCTCGAACACCGGGGAGCTGTTTTTT | CASSNTHFSNTGELFF
TRBJ2-7 | - | TRBV2 | TRBD2 | TGTGCCAGCCTAGGGCGGGAGAGCTCCTACGAGCAGTACTTC | CASLGRESSYEQYF
TRBJ2-5 | few | TRBV5-1 | - | TGCGCCAGCAGGGCCAATACGGAGGGGACCCAGTACTTC | CASRANTEGTQYF
TRBJ2-1 | - | TRBV7-2 | TRBD2 | TGTGCCAGCAGCTTTAGCGGGAGCCCCTACAATGAGCAGTTCTTC | CASSFSGSPYNEQFF
TRBJ2-1 | - | TRBV27 | TRBD2 | TGTGCCAGCAGTTTAAGGTCCATTGGTCTAGCGGGAGCCAATGAGCAGTTCTTC | CASSLRSIGLAGANEQFF
TRBJ2-2 | few | TRBV7-9 | TRBD2 | TGTGCCAGCAGGGTCACTAGCGGGAGAACCGGGGAGCTGTTTTTT | CASRVTSGRTGELFF
TRBJ2-7 | - | TRBV6-1 | TRBD1 | TGTGCCAGCAGTGCTTTTTTAGGGGGCGTCGACGAGCAGTACTTC | CASSAFLGGVDEQYF
TRBJ2-5 | - | TRBV5-1 | - | TGCGCCAGCAGCCGACTAGGAGTACAAGAGACCCAGTACTTC | CASSRLGVQETQYF
TRBJ2-5 | - | TRBV7-9 | - | TGTGCCAGCAGATCAGGGATTGAGACCCAGTACTTC | CASRSGIETQYF
TRBJ2-2 | - | TRBV11-2 | TRBD2 | TGTGCCAGCAGCCACGAGCCGGGGGGCACCGGGGAGCTGTTTTTT | CASSHEPGGTGELFF
TRBJ2-7 | - | TRBV28 | TRBD1 | TGTGCCAGCATTGAGGGACAGTCCTCCTCCTACGAGCAGTACTTC | CASIEGQSSSYEQYF
TRBJ2-7 | - | TRBV5-1 | - | TGCGCCAGCAGCCAGGGGGGATTTTACGAGCAGTACTTC | CASSQGGFYEQYF
TRBJ2-1 | - | TRBV27 | - | TGTGCCAGCAGTTTAGAGGGTCGGGGTGAGCAGTTCTTC | CASSLEGRGEQFF
TRBJ1-2 | - | TRBV5-1 | - | TGCGCCAGCAGCCCCCGACAGCCAATTTGGGACTATGGCTACACCTTC | CASSPRQPIWDYGYTF